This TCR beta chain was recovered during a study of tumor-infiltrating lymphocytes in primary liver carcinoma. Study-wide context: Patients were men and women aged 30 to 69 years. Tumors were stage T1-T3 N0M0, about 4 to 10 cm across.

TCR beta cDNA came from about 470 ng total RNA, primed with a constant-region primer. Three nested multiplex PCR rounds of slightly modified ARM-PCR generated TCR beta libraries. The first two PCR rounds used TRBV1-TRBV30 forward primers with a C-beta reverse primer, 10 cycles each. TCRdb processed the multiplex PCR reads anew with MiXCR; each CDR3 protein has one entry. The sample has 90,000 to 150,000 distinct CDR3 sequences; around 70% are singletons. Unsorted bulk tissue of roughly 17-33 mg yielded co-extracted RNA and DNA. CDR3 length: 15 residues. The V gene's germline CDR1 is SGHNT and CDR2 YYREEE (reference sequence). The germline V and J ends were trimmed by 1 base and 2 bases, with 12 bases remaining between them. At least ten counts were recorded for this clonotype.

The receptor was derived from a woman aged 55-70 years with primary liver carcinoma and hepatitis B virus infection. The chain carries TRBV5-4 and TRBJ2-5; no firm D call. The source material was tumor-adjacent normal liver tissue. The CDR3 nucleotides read TGTGCCAGCAGCTTGTTGTTTGGCCCGCAAGAGACCCAGTACTTC. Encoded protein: CASSLLFGPQETQYF.